This is a list of T cell receptor beta chains from one sample in a study of CD8 T cells in ankylosing spondylitis. MiXCR, run by TCRdb on the 5' RACE reads, gives a single entry per CDR3 protein. The sample consists of about 330,000 distinct CDR3 sequences, approximately 8.2% of them appearing once. Sequenced input: blood, either unsorted or a sorted T cell fraction (not recorded which). These TCRs come from a male donor with ankylosing spondylitis. CDR3s include the opening cysteine and the closing phenylalanine or tryptophan. Fields, in order: clone size, J gene, V gene, D gene, CDR3 DNA, CDR3 protein. The D gene is left open where the match is weak. Size values are once, few and many counts, or a class for expanded clones, and some rows have none.

few	TRBJ2-4	TRBV20-1	NA	TGCAGTGCCCCCCGGCAGGGGCGGGACATTCAGTACTTC	CSAPRQGRDIQYF
many	TRBJ2-2	TRBV24-1	NA	TGTGCCACCTCTCTGCTGTTGAGGGACACCGGGGAGCTGTTTTTT	CATSLLLRDTGELFF
few	TRBJ1-5	TRBV20-1	TRBD1	TGCAGTGCTAGAGAATTAGACAGGGGATATAGCAATCAGCCCCAGCATTTT	CSARELDRGYSNQPQHF
few	TRBJ2-5	TRBV6-5	NA	TGTGCCAGCAGTTACCGCTTTGACGGCGCGAGGACCCAGTACTTC	CASSYRFDGARTQYF
few	TRBJ2-1	TRBV27	NA	TGTGCCAGCAGCTCAACGTGGGGACGCTCCTACAATGAGCAGTTCTTC	CASSSTWGRSYNEQFF
many	TRBJ1-6	TRBV20-1	NA	TGCAGTGCGGAGAACAGGGCATCCTATAATTCACCCCTCCACTTT	CSAENRASYNSPLHF
many	TRBJ1-5	TRBV12-3/TRBV12-4	NA	TGTGCCAGCAGTAGTAGTCAGGCAAATCAGCCCCAGCATTTT	CASSSSQANQPQHF
few	TRBJ2-1	TRBV27	NA	TGTGCCAGCAGTTTACGCAGGTCGACCTACAATGAGCAGTTCTTC	CASSLRRSTYNEQFF
NA	TRBJ2-7	TRBV5-5	NA	TGTGCCAGCAGCTTAGGACCGACAGAGACCTACGAGCAGTACTTC	CASSLGPTETYEQYF
NA	TRBJ1-1	TRBV20-1	NA	TGCAGTGCTAGAGTGCCAGGACCGAACACTGAAGCTTTCTTT	CSARVPGPNTEAFF
many	TRBJ2-3	TRBV20-1	TRBD2	TGCAGTGCGGAACTAGCGGACCTCACAGATACGCAGTATTTT	CSAELADLTDTQYF
NA	TRBJ2-3	TRBV4-1	TRBD2	TGCGCCAGCAGCCACCCAATGGGGGGGACTAGCGGGAGTACCACAGATACGCAGTATTTT	CASSHPMGGTSGSTTDTQYF
many	TRBJ2-3	TRBV7-9	NA	TGTGCCAGCAGCTTCGTCGCTAAGAACTTAGATACGCAGTATTTT	CASSFVAKNLDTQYF
few	TRBJ2-1	TRBV27	TRBD2	TGTGCCAGCAGTTTCCTGGGGACTAGCGGGGACAATGAGCAGTTCTTC	CASSFLGTSGDNEQFF
NA	TRBJ2-1	TRBV5-4	TRBD1	TGTGCCAGCAGCCTAGATATTAGACAGGGAGAGCAGTTCTTC	CASSLDIRQGEQFF
few	TRBJ2-1	TRBV28	TRBD2	TGTGCCAGCAGTTTAGCTAGCGGGAGAAGGGATGAGCAGTTCTTC	CASSLASGRRDEQFF
many	TRBJ2-1	TRBV4-3	NA	TGCGCCAGCAGCCCAGGGCCCGGGGGACCAGTCTTC	CASSPGPGGPVF
NA	TRBJ2-1	TRBV20-1	NA	TGCAGTGCTAGGTGGGACTGGGGTTACAATGAGCAGTTCTTC	CSARWDWGYNEQFF
NA	TRBJ2-7	TRBV25-1	NA	TGTGCCAGCACCGATCGACGGCTGCGCGAGCAGTACTTC	CASTDRRLREQYF
NA	TRBJ2-1	TRBV5-1	TRBD2	TGCGCCAGCAGCCCGGTAACTAGCGGGAGCGGGCAGTTCTTC	CASSPVTSGSGQFF
NA	TRBJ2-3	TRBV5-1	TRBD1	TGCGCCAGCAGCCCCGGACAGGTCACAGATACGCAGTATTTT	CASSPGQVTDTQYF
NA	TRBJ2-6	TRBV20-1	NA	TGCAGTGCTAGAGATAAGGCCTGGAGGGCTGATGGGGCCAACGTCCTGACTTTC	CSARDKAWRADGANVLTF
few	TRBJ2-7	TRBV6-1	NA	TGTGCCAGCAGTTCGCAGTACTTC	CASSSQYF
few	TRBJ2-7	TRBV12-3/TRBV12-4	NA	TGTGCCAGCAGTTTGTGGCTGGAGGGCGAGCAGTACTTC	CASSLWLEGEQYF
many	TRBJ2-1	TRBV4-1	TRBD2	TGCGCCAGCAGCCACCCGGGACTAGTCTACAATGAGCAGTTCTTC	CASSHPGLVYNEQFF
many	TRBJ1-4	TRBV20-1	TRBD1	TGCAGTGCTAGATTGACAGGGGGCCCAAATGAAAAACTGTTTTTT	CSARLTGGPNEKLFF
NA	TRBJ2-1	TRBV20-1	NA	TGCAGTGCCCTGCGGGCCCCATACAATGAGCAGTTCTTC	CSALRAPYNEQFF
few	TRBJ1-5	TRBV10-3	NA	TGTGCCATCAGCTCAACAGGGATTAGCAATCAGCCCCAGCATTTT	CAISSTGISNQPQHF
NA	TRBJ2-3	TRBV7-3	TRBD2	TGTGCCAGCAGTTGGGGACTAGCGACTAGCACAGATACGCAGTATTTT	CASSWGLATSTDTQYF
many	TRBJ2-1	TRBV2	TRBD2	TGTGCCACCCACGAAGGACTAGCGGGACGGAATGAGCAGTTCTTC	CATHEGLAGRNEQFF
few	TRBJ1-5	TRBV6-1	NA	TGTGCCAGCAGTCTGTTCCCCGGCAATCAGCCCCAGCATTTT	CASSLFPGNQPQHF
few	TRBJ1-2	TRBV7-2	NA	TGTGCCAGCAGCTTAGGTGGGTCCAACTTCGAGTATGGCTACACCTTC	CASSLGGSNFEYGYTF
few	TRBJ1-2	TRBV4-3	TRBD1	TGCGCCAGCAGCCAACAACAGGGGGCGGCTTATGGCTACACCTTC	CASSQQQGAAYGYTF
NA	TRBJ1-4	TRBV4-1	NA	TGCGCCAGCAGCCAAGATCCCCTGCGGGGACCAAATGAAAAACTGTTTTTT	CASSQDPLRGPNEKLFF
few	TRBJ2-3	TRBV24-1	NA	TGTGCCACCAGTGAATTGGTCCCAGATACGCAGTATTTT	CATSELVPDTQYF
few	TRBJ1-6	TRBV7-2	NA	TGTGCCAGCAGCTTAAGGGAGGATGGTAATTCACCCCTCCACTTT	CASSLREDGNSPLHF
few	TRBJ2-2	TRBV18	NA	TGTGCCAGCTCACTTTCCGGGATCGACACCGGGGAGCTGTTTTTT	CASSLSGIDTGELFF
NA	TRBJ2-5	TRBV4-1	TRBD2	TGCGCCAGCAGTCACGGAATACTAGCGGGAGGGCAGGAGACCCAGTACTTC	CASSHGILAGGQETQYF
NA	TRBJ2-7	TRBV19	NA	TGTGCCAGTAGCCAAAAGGGGGGAGACAGCTACGAGCAGTACTTC	CASSQKGGDSYEQYF
NA	TRBJ1-1	TRBV18	NA	TGTGCCAGCTCACCACCGCGACTGGCGAACACTGAAGCTTTCTTT	CASSPPRLANTEAFF
few	TRBJ2-7	TRBV6-1	TRBD2	TGTGCCAGCAGTGAAGCGGGGGCTAGCGGGCGACAGTACTTC	CASSEAGASGRQYF
many	TRBJ2-5	TRBV5-1	NA	TGCGCCAGCAGCTTGTCGATGGAGACCCAGTACTTC	CASSLSMETQYF
many	TRBJ2-3	TRBV28	TRBD1	TGTGCCAGCAGCCCCCTACAGGGGGGAAGCACAGATACGCAGTATTTT	CASSPLQGGSTDTQYF
few	TRBJ2-3	TRBV15	NA	TGTGCCACCAGCAGGGAGCGGAACTCAGATACGCAGTATTTT	CATSRERNSDTQYF
few	TRBJ2-1	TRBV20-1	TRBD2	TGCAGTGCTATTACTAGCGGGAGGCGCTACAATGAGCAGTTCTTC	CSAITSGRRYNEQFF
few	TRBJ1-2	TRBV5-6	NA	TGTGCCAGCAGCACCGATCGGGGCTACACCTTC	CASSTDRGYTF
many	TRBJ2-7	TRBV7-9	NA	TGTGCCAGCAGCTTAGCGGGCGACGAGCAGTACTTC	CASSLAGDEQYF
few	TRBJ1-2	TRBV9	NA	TGTGCCAGCAGCGTAGGCGGGGCCAATGGCTACACCTTC	CASSVGGANGYTF
many	TRBJ1-1	TRBV12-3/TRBV12-4	NA	TGTGCCAGCAGTTTGATAGATCGCACTGAAGCTTTCTTT	CASSLIDRTEAFF
NA	TRBJ2-3	TRBV30	TRBD2	TGTGCCTGGAGCGGGACTAGCGGGAGATTGGATACGCAGTATTTT	CAWSGTSGRLDTQYF
many	TRBJ2-7	TRBV29-1	NA	TGCAGCGTTAAGGGGAGTTGGAACGAGCAGTACTTC	CSVKGSWNEQYF
few	TRBJ2-5	TRBV18	TRBD1	TGTGCCAGCTCACCACCTCACCCCGGGGACAGGGGGCGTGAGACCCAGTACTTC	CASSPPHPGDRGRETQYF
many	TRBJ2-6	TRBV29-1	TRBD2	TGCAGCGTTGGTAGCGGGAGGTCTGGGGCCAACGTCCTGACTTTC	CSVGSGRSGANVLTF
NA	TRBJ2-1	TRBV12-3/TRBV12-4	NA	TGTGCCACCGGCGGCAGGCAGACGCCCTACAATGAGCAGTTCTTC	CATGGRQTPYNEQFF
NA	TRBJ2-7	TRBV20-1	TRBD2	TGCAGTGCTGAAGCGGGGGGCTCCTACGAGCAGTACTTC	CSAEAGGSYEQYF
few	TRBJ2-1	TRBV4-2	TRBD2	TGTGCCAGCAGCCAGGTCGGGGGGGAAGGTTGGTTCTTC	CASSQVGGEGWFF
NA	TRBJ2-1	TRBV5-1	TRBD2	TGCGCCAGCAGCTGGACCTTAGCGGGAGGGCAGGACAATGAGCAGTTCTTC	CASSWTLAGGQDNEQFF
few	TRBJ2-5	TRBV5-1	TRBD1	TGCGCCAGCAGCAGAACGTTACAGGGGCGGGAGACCCAGTACTTC	CASSRTLQGRETQYF
NA	TRBJ1-1	TRBV2	NA	TGTGCCAGCAGTGAGGGGTTGCAGGAGCCTCTTGAAGCTTTCTTT	CASSEGLQEPLEAFF
NA	TRBJ2-7	TRBV28	TRBD1	TGTGCCAGCAGTTACGGGACAGGGGATGAGCAGTACTTC	CASSYGTGDEQYF